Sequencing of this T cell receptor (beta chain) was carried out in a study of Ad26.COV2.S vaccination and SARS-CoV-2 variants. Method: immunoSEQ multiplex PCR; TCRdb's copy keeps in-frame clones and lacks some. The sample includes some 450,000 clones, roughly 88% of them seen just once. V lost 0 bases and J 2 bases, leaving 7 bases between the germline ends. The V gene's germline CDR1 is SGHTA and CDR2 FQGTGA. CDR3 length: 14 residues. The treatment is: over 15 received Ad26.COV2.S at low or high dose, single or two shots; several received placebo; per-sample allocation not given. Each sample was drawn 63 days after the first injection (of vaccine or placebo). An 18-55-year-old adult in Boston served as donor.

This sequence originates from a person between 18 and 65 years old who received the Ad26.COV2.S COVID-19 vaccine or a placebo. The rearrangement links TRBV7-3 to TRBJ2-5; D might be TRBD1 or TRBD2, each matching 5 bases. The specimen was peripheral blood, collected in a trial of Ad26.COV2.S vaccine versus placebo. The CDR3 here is CASSLTGVQETQYF. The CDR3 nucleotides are TGTGCCAGCAGCTTAACGGGGGTACAAGAGACCCAGTACTTC.